This entry features one T cell receptor beta chain sequence. Its antigen is still unknown. Germline-derived CDR1 and CDR2 are MNHNS and SASEGT. The CDR3 is made up of 14 amino acids. The V gene lost 7 bases and the J gene lost 2 bases, with 15 bases spanning the gap. This sample is part of a study of identifying expanded T cells in peripheral blood. Study-wide results and limits: Two-week clone count variance significantly increased as total template count grew. Over around two and four weeks, about 17 and 20 clones changed, versus around 1.1 between replicates.

The method was immunoSEQ multiplex PCR; TCRdb's version includes in-frame clones alone and lacks a portion of them. This table holds over 85,000 clones, 70% to 90% found once. Sequenced material: blood. This receptor was obtained from a person aged 18 to 75 in good health. The rearrangement links TRBV6-1 to TRBJ2-7; D is undetermined. CDR3 region: CASITDKGTYEQYF. CDR3 in DNA: TGTGCCAGCATTACCGACAAGGGCACCTACGAGCAGTACTTC.